Listed below are T cell receptor beta chains from one sample, sequenced in a study of T cell repertoires in cytomegalovirus infection. TCRdb reprocessed the reads with MiXCR, giving one entry per CDR3 protein. This sample yields approximately 500,000 distinct CDR3 sequences, of which 26% are seen a single time; around 14% belongs to the top ten. Source material: PBMCs. These receptor sequences come from a human donor in good health (CMV status not recorded). Some clones in this sample may be carry-over from other donors' samples. Both conserved end residues are part of each CDR3. Fields, in order: D gene, clone size, J gene, V gene, CDR3 protein, CDR3 DNA. A D gene is named only where the DNA matches it firmly. The size entry is marked missing in some rows and otherwise reads once, few, many or a size class.

.	many	TRBJ2-7	TRBV7-2	CASSGSGQNPYEQYF	TGTGCCAGCAGCGGTTCAGGACAGAACCCCTACGAGCAGTACTTC
TRBD2	few	TRBJ2-7	TRBV24-1	CATANGGTSGLYEQYF	TGTGCCACCGCCAACGGCGGGACTAGCGGTCTCTACGAGCAGTACTTC
.	.	TRBJ2-2	TRBV20-1	CSARDEAPGELFF	TGCAGTGCTAGAGATGAGGCCCCCGGGGAGCTGTTTTTT
TRBD2	many	TRBJ2-1	TRBV7-2	CASSSQAGGAYNEQFF	TGTGCCAGCAGCTCCCAAGCGGGAGGGGCCTACAATGAGCAGTTCTTC
TRBD2	many	TRBJ2-7	TRBV11-2	CASSLGHIGGSYEQYF	TGTGCCAGCAGCTTAGGGCACATCGGCGGGAGCTACGAGCAGTACTTC
.	.	TRBJ2-3	TRBV7-2	CASSLAPGGSPPDTQYF	TGTGCCAGCAGCTTAGCGCCTGGCGGGTCTCCCCCAGATACGCAGTATTTT
.	.	TRBJ2-1	TRBV29-1	CSVAGTGYSYNEQFF	TGCAGCGTTGCCGGGACTGGATACTCCTACAATGAGCAGTTCTTC
.	.	TRBJ2-1	TRBV12-3/TRBV12-4	CASSPPDPTRSYNEQFF	TGTGCCAGCAGCCCCCCCGATCCCACCAGGTCCTACAATGAGCAGTTCTTC
TRBD1	.	TRBJ1-6	TRBV12-3/TRBV12-4	CASRTGTDNSPLHF	TGTGCCAGCAGAACCGGGACAGATAATTCACCCCTCCACTTT
.	.	TRBJ1-1	TRBV28	CASTPGMMNTEAFF	TGTGCCAGCACCCCAGGGATGATGAACACTGAAGCTTTCTTT
.	.	TRBJ2-5	TRBV7-6	CASSGLRQVLAETQYF	TGTGCCAGCAGCGGCCTTAGACAGGTTTTGGCCGAGACCCAGTACTTC
.	.	TRBJ1-2	TRBV4-1	CASSQVVGANYGYTF	TGCGCCAGCAGCCAAGTGGTTGGGGCGAACTATGGCTACACCTTC
TRBD2	.	TRBJ2-1	TRBV7-9	CASSHSNVGLAGLEQFF	TGTGCCAGCAGCCATTCCAACGTGGGACTAGCGGGACTTGAGCAGTTCTTC
.	.	TRBJ1-2	TRBV20-1	CSANLGAGDRYGYTF	TGCAGTGCTAACCTTGGAGCAGGGGACCGATATGGCTACACCTTC
TRBD2	.	TRBJ2-3	TRBV29-1	CSGAIAGESTDTQYF	TGCAGCGGGGCGATAGCGGGAGAGAGCACAGATACGCAGTATTTT
.	many	TRBJ2-1	TRBV28	CASSFGEQFF	TGTGCCAGCAGTTTCGGAGAGCAGTTCTTC
TRBD1	few	TRBJ2-7	TRBV7-9	CASSYRTGDEQYF	TGTGCCAGCAGCTACAGGACAGGTGACGAGCAGTACTTC
.	few	TRBJ2-7	TRBV7-9	CASSFVAEYYEQYF	TGTGCCAGCAGCTTTGTCGCAGAGTACTACGAGCAGTACTTC
.	.	TRBJ2-1	TRBV7-6	CASSTIQGYNEQFF	TGTGCCAGCAGCACGATACAGGGTTACAATGAGCAGTTCTTC
.	many	TRBJ1-3	TRBV7-2	CASSFRSGNTIYF	TGTGCCAGCAGCTTTCGGTCTGGAAACACCATATATTTT
.	.	TRBJ2-1	TRBV7-2	CASSSVRPGDEQFF	TGTGCCAGCAGCTCCGTCAGGCCCGGGGATGAGCAGTTCTTC
TRBD1	.	TRBJ1-4	TRBV19	CASGSTGVEKLFF	TGTGCCAGCGGCTCGACAGGGGTGGAAAAACTGTTTTTT
.	few	TRBJ2-7	TRBV6-5	CASKLGPLGYEQYF	TGTGCCAGCAAACTTGGGCCTCTGGGCTACGAGCAGTACTTC
.	.	TRBJ1-1	TRBV6-5	CASSYSALNTEAFF	TGTGCCAGCAGTTACAGCGCCCTGAACACTGAAGCTTTCTTT
.	.	TRBJ2-1	TRBV20-1	CSASRSSYNEQFF	TGCAGTGCTAGCCGAAGCTCCTACAATGAGCAGTTCTTC
.	few	TRBJ1-2	TRBV12-3/TRBV12-4	CASSLGRGSYTF	TGTGCCAGCAGTTTAGGGCGCGGAAGCTACACCTTC
.	.	TRBJ2-4	TRBV3-1	CASSLVTAKNIQYF	TGTGCCAGCAGCCTGGTTACAGCCAAAAACATTCAGTACTTC
.	.	TRBJ1-2	TRBV6-6	CASSATGSGYTF	TGTGCCAGCAGCGCAACAGGGAGTGGCTACACCTTC
TRBD2	.	TRBJ2-1	TRBV12-3/TRBV12-4	CATWGGNEQFF	TGTGCCACCTGGGGGGGGAATGAGCAGTTCTTC
TRBD2	.	TRBJ2-3	TRBV7-2	CASSLYAGAGADTQYF	TGTGCCAGCAGCTTATATGCGGGAGCCGGTGCAGATACGCAGTATTTT
.	.	TRBJ2-3	TRBV24-1	CATSEAGPRGTDTQYF	TGTGCCACCAGTGAGGCCGGGCCCCGGGGGACAGATACGCAGTATTTT
.	many	TRBJ2-5	TRBV7-6	CASSSEGETQYF	TGTGCCAGCAGCTCCGAGGGGGAGACCCAGTACTTC
TRBD1	.	TRBJ2-3	TRBV18	CASSPRTGIFTDTQYF	TGTGCCAGCTCACCCCGGACAGGCATTTTCACAGATACGCAGTATTTT
.	few	TRBJ2-3	TRBV19	CASSMTRGSTDTQYF	TGTGCCAGTAGTATGACCAGGGGAAGCACAGATACGCAGTATTTT
.	.	TRBJ2-1	TRBV28	CASSSRAHEQFF	TGTGCCAGCAGTTCTAGGGCCCATGAGCAGTTCTTC
.	many	TRBJ2-3	TRBV7-2	CASSLVREDTQYF	TGTGCCAGCAGCTTAGTAAGAGAAGATACGCAGTATTTT
.	.	TRBJ2-7	TRBV6-2/TRBV6-3	CASSYGRPNPYEQYF	TGTGCCAGCAGTTACGGGCGGCCAAACCCCTACGAGCAGTACTTC
.	.	TRBJ2-7	TRBV29-1	CSVVPEGYEQYF	TGCAGCGTCGTCCCAGAGGGGTACGAGCAGTACTTC
.	many	TRBJ1-1	TRBV7-2	CASSLGGRMNTEAFF	TGTGCCAGCAGCTTAGGGGGACGTATGAACACTGAAGCTTTCTTT
TRBD2	.	TRBJ2-1	TRBV7-6	CASSTFASGRDNEQFF	TGTGCCAGCAGCACGTTCGCTAGCGGGAGGGACAATGAGCAGTTCTTC
TRBD2	few	TRBJ2-2	TRBV11-2	CASSLWLAGYTGELFF	TGTGCCAGCAGCTTATGGCTAGCGGGATACACCGGGGAGCTGTTTTTT
TRBD1	few	TRBJ2-7	TRBV6-2/TRBV6-3	CATETGDYEQYF	TGTGCCACCGAAACAGGGGACTACGAGCAGTACTTC
.	.	TRBJ1-2	TRBV4-3	CASSQDREGDNYGYTF	TGCGCCAGCAGCCAAGACAGGGAGGGGGATAACTATGGCTACACCTTC
.	many	TRBJ1-5	TRBV7-2	CASSLDISTVDQPQHF	TGTGCCAGCAGCTTAGACATTTCGACAGTCGATCAGCCCCAGCATTTT
.	few	TRBJ2-1	TRBV20-1	CSASRFRGATGNEQFF	TGCAGTGCTAGCCGGTTCAGGGGAGCTACGGGGAATGAGCAGTTCTTC
.	few	TRBJ2-3	TRBV10-3	CATRSGPSTDTQYF	TGTGCCACCCGTAGCGGACCAAGCACAGATACGCAGTATTTT
.	.	TRBJ2-5	TRBV20-1	CSATPRGLQETQYF	TGCAGTGCCACACCCAGGGGCCTACAAGAGACCCAGTACTTC
.	.	TRBJ1-6	TRBV20-1	CSASDRNSPLHF	TGCAGTGCAAGCGACAGGAATTCACCCCTCCACTTT
TRBD2	.	TRBJ2-5	TRBV20-1	CSAGRAVAGKQETQYF	TGCAGTGCTGGAAGGGCTGTAGCGGGCAAACAAGAGACCCAGTACTTC
.	.	TRBJ2-4	TRBV19	CASSRGPGPQNIQYF	TGTGCCAGTAGTAGAGGACCCGGTCCCCAAAACATTCAGTACTTC
.	many	TRBJ2-7	TRBV7-2	CASSLGSQLEDEQYF	TGTGCCAGCAGCTTAGGTTCCCAGTTGGAGGACGAGCAGTACTTC
TRBD1	few	TRBJ2-7	TRBV27	CASSLVGTGDHEQYF	TGTGCCAGCAGTTTAGTCGGGACAGGGGACCACGAGCAGTACTTC